The 14 T cell receptor beta chains given below trace back to one sample, sequenced in a study of shared clonotypes between healthy human individuals. Using immunoSEQ multiplex PCR, the repertoire was profiled, and TCRdb retains in-frame clones only, with some absent. Found here are under 2.5 million clones, less than 95% of them singletons; the top ten hold around 0.4%. Sample: naive CD4+ T cells from PBMCs. Subset: CD45RA+ positively selected. The receptors here all came from a man between 18 and 29 years old in good health. Some clones in this sample may be carry-over from other donors' samples.

The rearrangement joins TRBV6-6 to TRBJ1-2, with D uncertain. Germline loops: CDR1 MNHNY, CDR2 SVGAGI (reference sequence). Between the trimmed V and J ends, which lost 2 bases and 10 bases, there was a span of 17 bases. The CDR3 loop spans 14 amino acids. CDR3 loop: CASSYVFLQDLYTF. The CDR3, as DNA: TGTGCCAGCAGTTACGTGTTTTTACAAGATCTCTACACCTTC.

This chain joins TRBV28 and TRBJ1-2, with a weak D call TRBD1 (5 bases). Germline V gene lookup returns CDR1 MDHEN and CDR2 SYDVKM. CDR3 length: 12 residues. V was trimmed by 4 bases and J by 8 bases, leaving 11 bases between them. The CDR3 DNA follows: TGTGCCAGCAGTTCCAGGGCTTACGGCTACACCTTC. Its protein product is CASSSRAYGYTF.

The chain is built from TRBV7-2 and TRBJ2-7; 9 positions agree with TRBD2. Per the germline V gene, CDR1 is SGHTA and CDR2 is FQGNSA. The CDR3 loop spans 14 amino acids. The junction had 4 bases not matched to a gene; V was cut back by 5 bases and J by 2 bases. The DNA of the CDR3 is TGTGCCAGCAGCCCCGTAGCGGGAGCCTACGAGCAGTACTTC. This encodes CASSPVAGAYEQYF.

The rearrangement uses TRBV5-1 and TRBJ2-1; D call uncertain. The V gene lost 0 bases and the J gene lost 0 bases, with 10 bases spanning the gap. This CDR3 spans 16 amino acids. Germline CDR1 SGHRS, CDR2 YFSETQ. The CDR3 DNA is TGCGCCAGCAGCTTGGTGGCTACAAACTCCTACAATGAGCAGTTCTTC. Its protein product is CASSLVATNSYNEQFF.

V is TRBV5-1 and J is TRBJ2-2; D uncertain. Germline V lookup: CDR1 SGHRS, CDR2 YFSETQ. CDR3 size: 15 residues. With 0 bases removed from V and 3 bases from J, the gap between germline ends came to 9 bases. DNA for the CDR3: TGCGCCAGCAGCTTGGATTGGCGGTACACCGGGGAGCTGTTTTTT. It encodes CASSLDWRYTGELFF.

The chain has TRBV9 and TRBJ2-7; TRBD2 might be the D (5 bases). The ends were cut back, 2 bases at V and 4 bases at J, with 13 bases in the middle. CDR1 and CDR2 from the germline V gene are SGDLS and YYNGEE. The length of the CDR3 is 14 residues. The DNA of the CDR3 is TGTGCCAGCAGCGTTGATGAGGGATGGTACGAGCAGTACTTC. Translated: CASSVDEGWYEQYF.

In the case of this clone: This same CDR3 is encoded by further DNA sequences in the sample. The V gene is TRBV7-9, the J gene TRBJ2-3; 11 bases match TRBD2. The CDR3 sequence is 15 residues long. Germline V gene data show CDR1 as SEHNR and CDR2 as FQNEAQ (reference sequence). V shed 5 bases and J 5 bases; nucleotides not matched to a gene: 6. The CDR3 is CASSRTSGSGDTQYF. CDR3 DNA: TGTGCCAGCAGCCGAACTAGCGGGAGCGGAGATACGCAGTATTTT.

The chain combines TRBV18 with TRBJ2-7; the D is unclear. From germline, CDR1 is KGHSH and CDR2 LQKENI. V was cut by 3 bases and J by 3 bases, with 9 bases left in between. This CDR3 has 13 residues. The DNA of the CDR3 is TGTGCCAGCTCACCCCTACGGAACTACGAGCAGTACTTC. Protein product: CASSPLRNYEQYF.

The chain carries TRBV30 and TRBJ2-1, with TRBD2 matching over 8 bases. V lost 0 bases, J lost 0 bases, and 13 bases stayed unmatched. This CDR3 is built from 19 residues. Germline CDR1 GTSNPN, CDR2 SVGIG (reference sequence). The CDR3 DNA sequence: TGTGCCTGGAGTGTAGTCCCAGCGGGGGAAATTAGCTCCTACAATGAGCAGTTCTTC. Its translation is CAWSVVPAGEISSYNEQFF.

The gene calls are TRBV7-2 and TRBJ2-5; D might be TRBD1 or TRBD2, each matching 5 bases. The V end lost 1 base, the J end lost 7 bases, and 16 bases lay between the germline ends. The CDR3 totals 15 residues. Germline lookup yields CDR1 SGHTA and CDR2 FQGNSA. CDR3 loop: CASSLGGEDMGTQYF. CDR3 bases: TGTGCCAGCAGCTTAGGAGGGGAAGATATGGGGACCCAGTACTTC.

The chain combines TRBV9 with TRBJ2-7, with 10 bases lining up with TRBD2. V shed 0 bases and J 5 bases; nucleotides not matched to a gene: 5. Germline V lookup: CDR1 SGDLS, CDR2 YYNGEE. The CDR3 is 15 amino acids. This CDR3 reads CASSVASGSRNEQYF. In nucleotides, the CDR3 is TGTGCCAGCAGCGTAGCTAGCGGGAGTCGAAACGAGCAGTACTTC.

This clone was recorded a few times. The rearrangement uses TRBV28 and TRBJ2-7, with D perhaps TRBD1 (7 bases). Germline V CDR1 and CDR2: MDHEN, SYDVKM. V was trimmed by 8 bases and J by 2 bases, leaving 16 bases between them. This CDR3 has 14 residues. CDR3 bases: TGTGCCAGCGGACTACCAGGGACAGCCTACGAGCAGTACTTC. Protein product: CASGLPGTAYEQYF.

The rearrangement links TRBV7-8 to TRBJ2-2; D might be TRBD1 or TRBD2, each matching 5 bases. The CDR3 sequence is 15 residues long. V was shortened by 0 bases and J by 7 bases, with 12 bases between the two germline ends. The germline V gene encodes CDR1 SGHVS and CDR2 FQNEAQ. The CDR3: CASSLAYRGNGELFF. In DNA form, the CDR3 reads TGTGCCAGCAGCTTAGCGTATCGGGGCAACGGGGAGCTGTTTTTT.

This CDR3 is CASSLERVYTEAFF. The CDR3 DNA is TGTGCCAGCAGCTTGGAAAGGGTCTACACTGAAGCTTTCTTT. This chain connects TRBV5-4 to TRBJ1-1; D unresolved. CDR1 and CDR2 (germline): SGHNT, YYREEE (reference sequence). Deletions cut 0 bases from V and 3 bases from J, with 9 bases between. The CDR3 consists of 14 residues.